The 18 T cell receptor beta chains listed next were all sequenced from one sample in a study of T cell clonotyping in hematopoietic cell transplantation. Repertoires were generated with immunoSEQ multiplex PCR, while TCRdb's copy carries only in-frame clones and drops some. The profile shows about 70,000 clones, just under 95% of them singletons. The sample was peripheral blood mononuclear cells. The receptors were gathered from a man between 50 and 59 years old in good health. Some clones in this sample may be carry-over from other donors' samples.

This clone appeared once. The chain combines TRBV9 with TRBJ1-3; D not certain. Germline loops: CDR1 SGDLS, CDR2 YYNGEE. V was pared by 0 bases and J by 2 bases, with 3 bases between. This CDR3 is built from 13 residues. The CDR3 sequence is CASSVAAGNTIYF. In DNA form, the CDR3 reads TGTGCCAGCAGCGTAGCGGCTGGAAACACCATATATTTT.

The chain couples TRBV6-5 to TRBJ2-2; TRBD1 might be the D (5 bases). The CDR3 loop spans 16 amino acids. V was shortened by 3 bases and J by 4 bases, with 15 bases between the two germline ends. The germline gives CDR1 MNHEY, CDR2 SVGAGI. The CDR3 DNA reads TGTGCCAGCAGTTATTCAAGGGGAAAAGCCACCGGGGAGCTGTTTTTT. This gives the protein CASSYSRGKATGELFF.

CDR3 in amino acids: CASKAPGVRPQHF. DNA of the CDR3: TGTGCCAGCAAGGCCCCGGGAGTTAGGCCCCAGCATTTT. J is TRBJ1-5 and V is TRBV28; D gene uncertain. V gave up 7 bases and J gave up 9 bases, with 16 bases separating them. CDR1 is MDHEN and CDR2 is SYDVKM in the germline V gene. There are 13 residues in the CDR3.

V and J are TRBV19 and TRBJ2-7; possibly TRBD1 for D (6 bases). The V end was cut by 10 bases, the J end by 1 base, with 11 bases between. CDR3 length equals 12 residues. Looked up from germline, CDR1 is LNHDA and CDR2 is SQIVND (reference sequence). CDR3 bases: TGTGCCACTTCAGGGGTTTCCTACGAGCAGTACTTC. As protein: CATSGVSYEQYF.

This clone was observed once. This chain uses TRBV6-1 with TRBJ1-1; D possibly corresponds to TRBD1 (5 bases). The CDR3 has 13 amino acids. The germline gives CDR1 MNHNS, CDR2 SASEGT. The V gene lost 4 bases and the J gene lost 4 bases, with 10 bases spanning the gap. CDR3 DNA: TGTGCCAGCAGTGGGGGACCTGCCACTGAAGCTTTCTTT. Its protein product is CASSGGPATEAFF.

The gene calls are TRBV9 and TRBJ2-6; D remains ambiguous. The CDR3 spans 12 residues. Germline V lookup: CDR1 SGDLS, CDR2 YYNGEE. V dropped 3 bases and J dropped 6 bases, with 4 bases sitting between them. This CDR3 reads CASSAPANVLTF. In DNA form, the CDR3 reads TGTGCCAGCAGCGCCCCGGCCAACGTCCTGACTTTC.

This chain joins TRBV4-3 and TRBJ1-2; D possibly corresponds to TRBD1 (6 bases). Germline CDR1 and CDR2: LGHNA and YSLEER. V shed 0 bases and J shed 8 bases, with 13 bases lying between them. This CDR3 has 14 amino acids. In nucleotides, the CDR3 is TGCGCCAGCAGCCAAGATTGGGCAGGGGAAGGCTACACCTTC. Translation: CASSQDWAGEGYTF.

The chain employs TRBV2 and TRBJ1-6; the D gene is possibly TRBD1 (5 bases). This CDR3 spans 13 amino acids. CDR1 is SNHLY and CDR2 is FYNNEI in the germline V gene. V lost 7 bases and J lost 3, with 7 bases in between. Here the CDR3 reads CASTGDYNSPLHF. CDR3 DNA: TGTGCCAGCACGGGGGACTATAATTCACCCCTCCACTTT.

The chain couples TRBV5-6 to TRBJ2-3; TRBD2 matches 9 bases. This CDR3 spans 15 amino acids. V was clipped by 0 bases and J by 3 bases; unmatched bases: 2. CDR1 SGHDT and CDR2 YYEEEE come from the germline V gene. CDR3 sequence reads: CASSLVLAGTDTQYF. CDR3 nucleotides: TGTGCCAGCAGCTTGGTTCTAGCGGGGACAGATACGCAGTATTTT. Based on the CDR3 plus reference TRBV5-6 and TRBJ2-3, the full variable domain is DAGVTQSPTHLIKTRGQQVTLRCSPKSGHDTVSWYQQALGQGPQFIFQYYEEEERQRGNFPDRFSGHQFPNYSSELNVNALLLGDSALYLCASSLVLAGTDTQYFGPGTRLTVL.

CDR3 loop: CASSYGGPNEQYF. CDR3 nucleotide sequence: TGTGCCAGCAGTTATGGGGGGCCAAACGAGCAGTACTTC. The chain uses TRBV6-5 and TRBJ2-7; possibly TRBD1 or TRBD2 for D (6 bases each). Germline V gene sequence: CDR1 MNHEY, CDR2 SVGAGI. This CDR3 contains 13 residues. V lost 3 bases and J 5 bases, leaving 11 bases between the germline ends.

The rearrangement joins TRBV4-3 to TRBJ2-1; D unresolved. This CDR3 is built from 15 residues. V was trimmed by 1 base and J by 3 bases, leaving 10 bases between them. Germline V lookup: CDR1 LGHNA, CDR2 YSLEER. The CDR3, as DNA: TGCGCCAGCAGCCAAGGTAGCTACCGCTACAATGAGCAGTTCTTC. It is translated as CASSQGSYRYNEQFF.

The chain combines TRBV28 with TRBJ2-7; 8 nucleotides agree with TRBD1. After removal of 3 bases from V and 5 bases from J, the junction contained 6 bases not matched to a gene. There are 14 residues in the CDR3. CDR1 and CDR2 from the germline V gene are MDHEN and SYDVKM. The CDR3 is CASSFAGGGNEQYF. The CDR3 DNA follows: TGTGCCAGCAGTTTCGCAGGGGGCGGAAACGAGCAGTACTTC.

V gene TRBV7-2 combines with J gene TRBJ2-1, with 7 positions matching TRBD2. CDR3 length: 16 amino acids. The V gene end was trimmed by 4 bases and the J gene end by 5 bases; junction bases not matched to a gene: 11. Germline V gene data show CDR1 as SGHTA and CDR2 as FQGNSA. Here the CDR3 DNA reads TGTGCCAGCAGCTCCCCGAGCGGGGCGCCGGACAATGAGCAGTTCTTC. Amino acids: CASSSPSGAPDNEQFF.

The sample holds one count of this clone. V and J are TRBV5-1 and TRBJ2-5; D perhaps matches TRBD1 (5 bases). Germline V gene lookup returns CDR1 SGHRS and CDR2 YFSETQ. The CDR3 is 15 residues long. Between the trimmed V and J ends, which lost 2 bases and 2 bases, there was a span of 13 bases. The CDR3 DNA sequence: TGCGCCAGCAGCTTTACAGACAGCCAACAAGAGACCCAGTACTTC. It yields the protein CASSFTDSQQETQYF.

The CDR3 region is CSSTQQKYNEQFF. Here the CDR3 DNA reads TGCAGCTCCACCCAGCAGAAATACAATGAGCAGTTCTTC. The rearrangement joins TRBV29-1 to TRBJ2-1, with unresolved D. V was shortened by 8 bases and J by 4 bases, with 15 bases between the two germline ends. In germline, CDR1 is SQVTM, CDR2 ANQGSEA. The CDR3 is made up of 13 amino acids.

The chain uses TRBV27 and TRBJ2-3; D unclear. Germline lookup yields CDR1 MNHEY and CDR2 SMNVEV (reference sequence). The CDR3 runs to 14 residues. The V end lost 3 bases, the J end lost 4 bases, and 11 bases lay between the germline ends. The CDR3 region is CASSLSRSSDTQYF. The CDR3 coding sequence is TGTGCCAGCAGTTTGAGTAGGTCCTCAGATACGCAGTATTTT.

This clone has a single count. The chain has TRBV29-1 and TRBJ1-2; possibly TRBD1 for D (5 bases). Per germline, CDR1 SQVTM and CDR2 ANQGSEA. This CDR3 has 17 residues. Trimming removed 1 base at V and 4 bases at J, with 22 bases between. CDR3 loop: CSVEGRYGNGQGYGYTF. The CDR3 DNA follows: TGCAGCGTTGAAGGGCGTTATGGAAACGGCCAGGGCTATGGCTACACCTTC.

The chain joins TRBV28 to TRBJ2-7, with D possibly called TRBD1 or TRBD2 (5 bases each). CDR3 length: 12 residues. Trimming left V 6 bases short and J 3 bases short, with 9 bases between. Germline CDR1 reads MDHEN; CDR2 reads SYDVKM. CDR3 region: CASRGDYYEQYF. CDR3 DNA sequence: TGTGCCAGCAGGGGGGATTACTACGAGCAGTACTTC.